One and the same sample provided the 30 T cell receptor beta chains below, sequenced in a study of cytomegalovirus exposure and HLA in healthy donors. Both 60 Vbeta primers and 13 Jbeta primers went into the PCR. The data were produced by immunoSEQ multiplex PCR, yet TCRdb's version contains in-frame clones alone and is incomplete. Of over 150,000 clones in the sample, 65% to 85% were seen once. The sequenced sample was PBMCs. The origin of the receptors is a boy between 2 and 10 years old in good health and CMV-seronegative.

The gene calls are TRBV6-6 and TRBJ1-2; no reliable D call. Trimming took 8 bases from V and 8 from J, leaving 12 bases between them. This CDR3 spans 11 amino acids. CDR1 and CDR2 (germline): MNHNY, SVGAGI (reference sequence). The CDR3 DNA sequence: TGTGCCAGCGACGACAAAGGAGGCTACACCTTC. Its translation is CASDDKGGYTF.

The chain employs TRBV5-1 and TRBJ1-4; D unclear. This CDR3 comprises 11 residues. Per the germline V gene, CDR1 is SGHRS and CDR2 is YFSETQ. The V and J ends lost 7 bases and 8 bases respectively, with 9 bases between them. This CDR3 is CASDSSEKLFF. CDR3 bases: TGCGCCAGCGACTCCTCCGAAAAACTGTTTTTT.

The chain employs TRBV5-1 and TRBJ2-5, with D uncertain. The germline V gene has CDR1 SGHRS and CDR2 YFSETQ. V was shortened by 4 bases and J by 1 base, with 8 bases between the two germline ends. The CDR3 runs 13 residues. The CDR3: CASSPTSQETQYF. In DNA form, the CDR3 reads TGCGCCAGCAGCCCGACAAGCCAAGAGACCCAGTACTTC.

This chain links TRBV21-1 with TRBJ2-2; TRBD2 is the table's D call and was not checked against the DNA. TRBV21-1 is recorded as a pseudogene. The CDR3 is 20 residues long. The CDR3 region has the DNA TGTGCCAGCAGCAAAGCAAATACCTTCGGGACTAGAGTCGACACCGGGGAGCTGTTTTTT. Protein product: CASSKANTFGTRVDTGELFF.

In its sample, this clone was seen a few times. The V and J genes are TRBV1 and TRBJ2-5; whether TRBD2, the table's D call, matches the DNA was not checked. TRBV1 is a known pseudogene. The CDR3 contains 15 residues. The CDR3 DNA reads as TGCACCAGCAGCCACCAAAGCCGGGTTGAAGAGACCCAGTACTTC. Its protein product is CTSSHQSRVEETQYF.

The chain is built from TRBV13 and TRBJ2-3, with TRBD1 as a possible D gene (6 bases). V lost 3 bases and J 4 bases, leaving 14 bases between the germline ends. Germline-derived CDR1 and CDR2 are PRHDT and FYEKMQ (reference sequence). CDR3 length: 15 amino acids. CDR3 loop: CASSFRRGSADTQYF. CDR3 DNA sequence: TGTGCCAGCAGCTTTAGAAGGGGGAGTGCAGATACGCAGTATTTT.

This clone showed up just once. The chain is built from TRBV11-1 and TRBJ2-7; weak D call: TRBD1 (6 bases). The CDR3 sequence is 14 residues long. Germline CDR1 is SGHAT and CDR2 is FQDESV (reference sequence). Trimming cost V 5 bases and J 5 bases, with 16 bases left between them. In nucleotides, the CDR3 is TGTGCCAGCAGCGCCGAAACAGGGCTCCACGAGCAGTACTTC. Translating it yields CASSAETGLHEQYF.

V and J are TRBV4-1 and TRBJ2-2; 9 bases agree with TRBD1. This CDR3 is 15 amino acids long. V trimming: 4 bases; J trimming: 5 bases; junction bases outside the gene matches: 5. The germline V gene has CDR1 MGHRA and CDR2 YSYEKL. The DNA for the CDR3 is TGCGCCAGCAGCCTCGGGACAGGGTATACCGGGGAGCTGTTTTTT. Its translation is CASSLGTGYTGELFF.

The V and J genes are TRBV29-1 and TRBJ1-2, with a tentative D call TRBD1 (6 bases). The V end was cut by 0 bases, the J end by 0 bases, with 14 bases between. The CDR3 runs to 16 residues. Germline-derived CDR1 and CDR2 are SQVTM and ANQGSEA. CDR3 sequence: CSVEDPRGWTNYGYTF. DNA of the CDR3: TGCAGCGTTGAAGACCCCAGGGGATGGACTAACTATGGCTACACCTTC.

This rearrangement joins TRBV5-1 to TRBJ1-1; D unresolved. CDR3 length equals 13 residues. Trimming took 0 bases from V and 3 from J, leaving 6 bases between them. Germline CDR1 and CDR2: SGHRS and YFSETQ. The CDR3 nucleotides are TGCGCCAGCAGCTTGGGGAGCGACACTGAAGCTTTCTTT. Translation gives CASSLGSDTEAFF. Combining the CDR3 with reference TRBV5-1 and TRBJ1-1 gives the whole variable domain KAGVTQTPRYLIKTRGQQVTLSCSPISGHRSVSWYQQTPGQGLQFLFEYFSETQRNKGNFPGRFSGRQFSNSRSEMNVSTLELGDSALYLCASSLGSDTEAFFGQGTRLTVV.

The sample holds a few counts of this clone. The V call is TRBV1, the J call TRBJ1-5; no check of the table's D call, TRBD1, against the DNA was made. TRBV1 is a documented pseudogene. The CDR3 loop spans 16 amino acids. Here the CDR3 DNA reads TGCACCAGCAGCGATCCCAGGGGGACAGTTCATCAGCCCCAGCATTTT. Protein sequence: CTSSDPRGTVHQPQHF.

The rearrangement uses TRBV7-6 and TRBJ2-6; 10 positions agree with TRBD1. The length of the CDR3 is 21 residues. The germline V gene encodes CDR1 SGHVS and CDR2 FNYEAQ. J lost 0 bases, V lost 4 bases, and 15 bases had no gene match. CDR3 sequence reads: CASSSLRGTGAPNSGANVLTF. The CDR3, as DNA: TGTGCCAGCAGCTCCCTACGAGGGACAGGGGCCCCGAACTCTGGGGCCAACGTCCTGACTTTC.

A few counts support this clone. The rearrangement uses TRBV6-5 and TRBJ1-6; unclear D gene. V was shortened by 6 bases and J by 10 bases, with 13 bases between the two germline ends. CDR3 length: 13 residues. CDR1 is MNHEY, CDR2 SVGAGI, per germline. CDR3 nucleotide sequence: TGTGCCAGCAGGGGTCCTTCAGGATCACCCCTCCACTTT. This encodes CASRGPSGSPLHF.

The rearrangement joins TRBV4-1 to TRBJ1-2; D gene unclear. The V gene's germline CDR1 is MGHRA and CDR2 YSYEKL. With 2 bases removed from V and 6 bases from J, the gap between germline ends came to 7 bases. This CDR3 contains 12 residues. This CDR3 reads CASSQLENGYTF. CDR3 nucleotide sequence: TGCGCCAGCAGCCAACTTGAGAATGGCTACACCTTC.

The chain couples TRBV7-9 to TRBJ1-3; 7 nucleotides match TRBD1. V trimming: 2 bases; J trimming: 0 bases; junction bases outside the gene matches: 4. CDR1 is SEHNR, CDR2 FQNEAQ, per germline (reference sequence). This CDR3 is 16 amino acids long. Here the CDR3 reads CASSLLRTGSGNTIYF. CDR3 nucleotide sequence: TGTGCCAGCAGCTTACTCCGGACAGGCTCTGGAAACACCATATATTTT.

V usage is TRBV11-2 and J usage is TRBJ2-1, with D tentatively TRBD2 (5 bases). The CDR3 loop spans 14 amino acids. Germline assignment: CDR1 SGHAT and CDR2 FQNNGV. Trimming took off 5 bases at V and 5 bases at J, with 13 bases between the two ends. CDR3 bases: TGTGCCAGCAGCCCCCGGTGGCGGGACAATGAGCAGTTCTTC. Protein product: CASSPRWRDNEQFF.

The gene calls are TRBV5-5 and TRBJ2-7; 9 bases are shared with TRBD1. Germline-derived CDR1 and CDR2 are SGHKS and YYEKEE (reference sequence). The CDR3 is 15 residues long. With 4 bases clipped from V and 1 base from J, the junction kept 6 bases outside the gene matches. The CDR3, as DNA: TGTGCCAGCAGCCTAAGGACAGGGGATTCCTACGAGCAGTACGTC. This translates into CASSLRTGDSYEQYV.

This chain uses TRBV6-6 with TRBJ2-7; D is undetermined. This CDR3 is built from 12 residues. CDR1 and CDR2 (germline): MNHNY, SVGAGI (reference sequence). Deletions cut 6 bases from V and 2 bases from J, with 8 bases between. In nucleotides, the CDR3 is TGTGCCAGCAGCCTGCGCGCCTACGAGCAGTACTTC. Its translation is CASSLRAYEQYF.

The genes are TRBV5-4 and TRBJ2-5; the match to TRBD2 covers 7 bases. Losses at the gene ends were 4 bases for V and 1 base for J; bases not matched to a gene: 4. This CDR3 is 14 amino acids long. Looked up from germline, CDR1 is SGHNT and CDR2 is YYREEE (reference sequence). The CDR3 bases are TGTGCCAGCAGCGAAGCTAGCGGCCAAGAGACCCAGTACTTC. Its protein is CASSEASGQETQYF.

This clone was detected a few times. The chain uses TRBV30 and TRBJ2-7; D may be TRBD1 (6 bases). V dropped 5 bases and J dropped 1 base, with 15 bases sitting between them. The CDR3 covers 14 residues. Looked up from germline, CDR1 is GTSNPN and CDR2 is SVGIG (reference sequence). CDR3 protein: CAWQQGTGSYEQYF. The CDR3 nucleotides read TGTGCCTGGCAACAGGGTACTGGGTCCTACGAGCAGTACTTC.

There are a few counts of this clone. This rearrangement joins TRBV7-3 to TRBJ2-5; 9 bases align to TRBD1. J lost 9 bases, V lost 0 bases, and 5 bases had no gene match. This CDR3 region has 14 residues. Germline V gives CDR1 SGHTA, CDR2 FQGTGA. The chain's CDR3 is CASSLTGTGKAQYF. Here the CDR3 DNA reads TGTGCCAGCAGCTTAACCGGGACAGGGAAGGCCCAGTACTTC.

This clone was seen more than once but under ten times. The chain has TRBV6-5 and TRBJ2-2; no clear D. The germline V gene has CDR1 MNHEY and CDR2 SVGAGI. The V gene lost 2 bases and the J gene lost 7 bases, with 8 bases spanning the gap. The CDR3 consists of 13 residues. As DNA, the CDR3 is TGTGCCAGCAGTTACCGTGAGGTCGGGGAGCTGTTTTTT. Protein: CASSYREVGELFF.

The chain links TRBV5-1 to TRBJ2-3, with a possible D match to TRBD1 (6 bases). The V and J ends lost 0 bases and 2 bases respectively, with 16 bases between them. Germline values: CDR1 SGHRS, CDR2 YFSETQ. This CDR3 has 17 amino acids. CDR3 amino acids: CASSLVSTDRYTDTQYF. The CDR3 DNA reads TGCGCCAGCAGCTTGGTTTCGACGGACAGATACACAGATACGCAGTATTTT.

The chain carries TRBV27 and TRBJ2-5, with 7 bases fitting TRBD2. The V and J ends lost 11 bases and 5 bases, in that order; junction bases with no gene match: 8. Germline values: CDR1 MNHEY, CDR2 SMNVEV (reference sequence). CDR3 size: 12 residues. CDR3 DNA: TGTGCCGGCGCGGGAGTCGGGGAGACCCAGTACTTC. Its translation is CAGAGVGETQYF.

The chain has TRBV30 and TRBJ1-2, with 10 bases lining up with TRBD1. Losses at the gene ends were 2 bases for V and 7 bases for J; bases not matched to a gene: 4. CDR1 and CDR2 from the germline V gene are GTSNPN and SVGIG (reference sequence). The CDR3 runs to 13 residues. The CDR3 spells CAWSTRQGAGYTF. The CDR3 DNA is TGTGCCTGGAGTACGAGACAGGGGGCTGGCTACACCTTC.

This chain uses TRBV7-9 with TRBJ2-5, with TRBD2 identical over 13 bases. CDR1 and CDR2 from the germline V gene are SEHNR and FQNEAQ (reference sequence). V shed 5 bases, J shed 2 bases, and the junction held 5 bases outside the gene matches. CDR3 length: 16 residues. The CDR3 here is CASSTRLAGGQETQYF. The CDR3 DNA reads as TGTGCCAGCAGCACCCGACTAGCGGGGGGACAAGAGACCCAGTACTTC. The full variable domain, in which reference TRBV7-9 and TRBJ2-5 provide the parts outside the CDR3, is DTGVSQNPRHKITKRGQNVTFRCDPISEHNRLYWYRQTLGQGPEFLTYFQNEAQLEKSRLLSDRFSAERPKGSFSTLEIQRTEQGDSAMYLCASSTRLAGGQETQYFGPGTRLLVL.

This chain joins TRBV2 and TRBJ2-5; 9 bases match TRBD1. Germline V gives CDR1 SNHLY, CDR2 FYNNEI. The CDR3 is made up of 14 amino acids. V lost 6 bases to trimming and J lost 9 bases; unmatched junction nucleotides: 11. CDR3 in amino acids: CASRETGGAGAQYF. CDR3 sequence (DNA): TGTGCCAGCAGGGAGACAGGGGGGGCAGGGGCCCAGTACTTC. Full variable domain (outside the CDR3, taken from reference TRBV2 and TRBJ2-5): EPEVTQTPSHQVTQMGQEVILRCVPISNHLYFYWYRQILGQKVEFLVSFYNNEISEKSEIFDDQFSVERPDGSNFTLKIRSTKLEDSAMYFCASRETGGAGAQYFGPGTRLLVL.

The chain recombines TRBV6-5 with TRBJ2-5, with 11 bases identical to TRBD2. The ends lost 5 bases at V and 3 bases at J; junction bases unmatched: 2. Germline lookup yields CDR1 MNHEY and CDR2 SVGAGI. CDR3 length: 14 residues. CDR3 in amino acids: CASSQGLAEETQYF. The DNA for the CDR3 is TGTGCCAGCAGTCAGGGACTAGCGGAAGAGACCCAGTACTTC.

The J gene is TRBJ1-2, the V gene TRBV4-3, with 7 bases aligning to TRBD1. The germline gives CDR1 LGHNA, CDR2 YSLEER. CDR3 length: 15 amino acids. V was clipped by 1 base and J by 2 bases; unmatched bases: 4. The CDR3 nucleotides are TGCGCCAGCAGCCAAGTGACAGGGAGGAACTATGGCTACACCTTC. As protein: CASSQVTGRNYGYTF.

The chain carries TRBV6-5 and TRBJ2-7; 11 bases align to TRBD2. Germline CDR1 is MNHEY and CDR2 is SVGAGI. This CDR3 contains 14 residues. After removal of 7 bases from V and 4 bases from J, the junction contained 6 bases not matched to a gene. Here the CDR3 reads CASTASGRRYEQYF. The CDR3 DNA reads TGTGCCAGCACGGCTAGCGGGAGGAGGTACGAGCAGTACTTC.